A selection of T cell receptor beta chains follows, all from one sample in a study of OX40 agonist ivuxolimab in advanced cancers. Here immunoSEQ multiplex PCR was the method, and the copy in TCRdb shows in-frame clones only, minus some. The data hold about 67,000 clones, with just over 90% observed a single time. The material sequenced was CD4+ or CD8+ T cells sorted from blood, taken in a trial of the OX40 agonist ivuxolimab. These receptors were collected from an adult with an advanced solid tumor such as melanoma, head and neck, liver or kidney cancer. CDR3s include the opening cysteine and the closing phenylalanine or tryptophan. Fields, in order: J gene, clone size, D gene, V gene, CDR3 DNA, CDR3 protein. A D gene is named only where the DNA matches it firmly. The size entry is marked missing in some rows and otherwise reads once, few, many or a size class.

TRBJ2-3,-,TRBD2,TRBV19,TGTGCCAGTAGTTTCTTGGGACTAGCGGTTAGCACAGATACGCAGTATTTT,CASSFLGLAVSTDTQYF
TRBJ1-5,-,TRBD1,TRBV18,TGTGCCAGCTCACCAGGGACAGGTAGCAATCAGCCCCAGCATTTT,CASSPGTGSNQPQHF
TRBJ2-3,-,-,TRBV28,TGTGCCAGCAGCAAACCACAGGGCGCAGATACGCAGTATTTT,CASSKPQGADTQYF
TRBJ2-2,-,TRBD2,TRBV2,TGTGCCAGCAGTTGGACTAGCGGGAGCCCCGGGGAGCTGTTTTTT,CASSWTSGSPGELFF
TRBJ2-1,-,-,TRBV7-9,TGTGCCAGCAGCCCACAGGGTGGGGGAACTTTCTCCTACAATGAGCAGTTCTTC,CASSPQGGGTFSYNEQFF
TRBJ2-7,once,TRBD1,TRBV19,TGTGCCAGTAGGAAAGACAGGGGGAGCTCCTACGAGCAGTACTTC,CASRKDRGSSYEQYF
TRBJ1-4,-,-,TRBV19,TGTGCCAGTAGTATCAGGGGAGGGGAAAAACTGTTTTTT,CASSIRGGEKLFF
TRBJ1-3,once,-,TRBV28,TGTGCCAGCAGCCTTACGGGGGGAGGTTTATATTTT,CASSLTGGGLYF
TRBJ1-1,-,-,TRBV28,TGTGCCAGCAGTGCACAGGGTTTTGGGACTGAAGCTTTCTTT,CASSAQGFGTEAFF
TRBJ1-4,-,-,TRBV28,TGTGCCAGCCTCGGGGCGGCGGCGAATGAAAAACTGTTTTTT,CASLGAAANEKLFF
TRBJ2-3,-,-,TRBV2,TGTGCCAGCAGCGTCCCAACGGTCACGCAGTATTTT,CASSVPTVTQYF
TRBJ2-3,few,TRBD2,TRBV19,TGTGCCAGTAGTGGCTCTTCTAGCGGGGGGCACCCTAGCACAGATACGCAGTATTTT,CASSGSSSGGHPSTDTQYF
TRBJ2-5,-,-,TRBV20-1,TGCAGTGGGTTGGGGCAAGAGACCCAGTACTTC,CSGLGQETQYF
TRBJ2-3,-,-,TRBV4-2,TGTGCCAGCAGCGAGACCCGGGCCTGGGGCACAGATACGCAGTATTTT,CASSETRAWGTDTQYF
TRBJ2-7,once,-,TRBV29-1,TGCAGCGTCGGGTTGCCGAGCTCCTACGAGCAGTACTTC,CSVGLPSSYEQYF
TRBJ2-3,once,-,TRBV28,TGTGCCAGCAGTTTATTGCAGACAGATACGCAGTATTTT,CASSLLQTDTQYF
TRBJ2-7,-,-,TRBV18,TGTGCCAGCTCACCACTAACTTCCTCTAGCGAATCCTACGAGCAGTACTTC,CASSPLTSSSESYEQYF
TRBJ2-5,once,TRBD2,TRBV5-4,TGTGCCAGCAGCTTGGGGGCTAGCGGAGAGACCCAGTACTTC,CASSLGASGETQYF
TRBJ2-7,-,TRBD1,TRBV7-9,TGTGCCAGCAGCTTTCTTACAGGGGTGTCCTACGAGCAGTACTTC,CASSFLTGVSYEQYF
TRBJ2-7,-,TRBD1,TRBV11-2,TGTGCCAGCAGCTCCCACAGGGGGCGCGAGCAGTACTTC,CASSSHRGREQYF
TRBJ2-2,-,-,TRBV2,TGTGCCAGCAGTAGCCCACCCAGTTCTGCCACCGGGGAGCTGTTTTTT,CASSSPPSSATGELFF
TRBJ2-5,-,-,TRBV7-2,TGTGCCAGCAGCTTCGGCGGGGCCGTACAAGAGACCCAGTACTTC,CASSFGGAVQETQYF
TRBJ2-5,-,-,TRBV5-1,TGCGCCAGCAGCTTGGGGGCCATACTAGCCTGGGAGACCCAGTACTTC,CASSLGAILAWETQYF
TRBJ2-7,few,TRBD1,TRBV5-1,TGCGCCAGCAGCTCCCAGACAGGGTCCGAGCAGTACTTC,CASSSQTGSEQYF
TRBJ2-2,-,-,TRBV7-2,TGTGCCAGCAGCGAAGACAGGTTTTCTGGACCGAACACCGGGGAGCTGTTTTTT,CASSEDRFSGPNTGELFF
TRBJ1-5,-,-,TRBV13,TGTGCCAGCAGCCCCCCCCCGGCAGGGGGCAATCAGCCCCAGCATTTT,CASSPPPAGGNQPQHF
TRBJ2-1,-,-,TRBV30,TGTGCCTGGAGAAAAACGGGGGCCTACAATGAGCAGTTCTTC,CAWRKTGAYNEQFF
TRBJ2-2,-,-,TRBV19,TGTGCCAGACCTATAAACACCGGGGAGCTGTTTTTT,CARPINTGELFF
TRBJ2-7,-,TRBD1,TRBV6-5,TGTGCCAGCAGTCCGGTAATGGGACAGGCCGAGCAGTACTTC,CASSPVMGQAEQYF
TRBJ1-5,-,-,TRBV6-1,TGTGCCAGCAGTGAGGGACAAATTTTTCAGCCCCAGCATTTT,CASSEGQIFQPQHF
TRBJ2-7,-,-,TRBV5-1,TGCGCCAGCAGCTTGTTACAGGGAAGCTCCTACGAGCAGTACTTC,CASSLLQGSSYEQYF
TRBJ1-2,-,-,TRBV19,TGTGCCAGTAGTTACAGGGAGGGCGCCGGGTATGGCTACACCTTC,CASSYREGAGYGYTF
TRBJ2-1,-,-,TRBV28,TGTGCCAGCAGCAGACCCTACAATGAGCAGTTCTTC,CASSRPYNEQFF
TRBJ2-7,-,TRBD2,TRBV2,TGTGCCAGCAGTGACTGGCGGGGGGCCTCCTACGAGCAGTACTTC,CASSDWRGASYEQYF
TRBJ2-2,once,TRBD2,TRBV4-2,TGTGCCAGCAGCGAAGCCGGGCTAGCGGGGAACACCGGGGAGCTGTTTTTT,CASSEAGLAGNTGELFF
TRBJ1-6,few,-,TRBV2,TGTGCCAGCAGTGGACAGAAGAATTCACCCCTCCACTTT,CASSGQKNSPLHF
TRBJ2-5,-,-,TRBV28,TGTGCCGTCAACGGGGGTAACCAAGAGACCCAGTACTTC,CAVNGGNQETQYF
TRBJ2-7,-,TRBD1,TRBV7-7,TGTGCTAGCAGCCTAGGGACAGGGGGGTTCGACGAGCAGTACTTC,CASSLGTGGFDEQYF
TRBJ1-6,-,-,TRBV2,TGTGCCAGCAGTTTGTGGGGAAGCAGGGGTGAGTCACCCCTCCACTTT,CASSLWGSRGESPLHF
TRBJ2-5,-,-,TRBV7-2,TGTGCCAGCAGCCGAGGAGAGGAGACCCAGTACTTC,CASSRGEETQYF
TRBJ2-1,-,-,TRBV30,TGTGCCTGGAGCGTGGGGGGTTCCAATGAGCAGTTCTTC,CAWSVGGSNEQFF